Shown below are 3 T cell receptor beta chains from a single sample sequenced in a study of shared clonotypes between healthy human individuals. Clones were sequenced by immunoSEQ multiplex PCR, and TCRdb holds only the in-frame ones, with some missing. The top ten hold approximately 0.36% of the sample, which has some 2.4 million clones, 80% to 95% seen once. The sample taken for sequencing was naive CD4+ T cells from PBMCs. Subset denoted: CD45RA+ positively selected. The receptor source for this set is a man in his late teens or twenties in good health. Some clones in this sample may be carry-over from other donors' samples.

The chain employs TRBV18 and TRBJ2-7; 10 positions agree with TRBD1. This CDR3 has 14 amino acids. The ends lost 5 bases at V and 9 bases at J; junction bases unmatched: 10. Germline values: CDR1 KGHSH, CDR2 LQKENI. The DNA for the CDR3 is TGTGCCAGCTCAGGTGTGGGACAGGGGCTCCGGCAGTACTTC. Its protein is CASSGVGQGLRQYF. Complete variable domain (other parts from reference TRBV18 and TRBJ2-7): NAGVMQNPRHLVRRRGQEARLRCSPMKGHSHVYWYRQLPEEGLKFMVYLQKENIIDESGMPKERFSAEFPKEGPSILRIQQVVRGDSAAYFCASSGVGQGLRQYFGPGTRLTVT.

CDR3 amino acids: CASSLDRLDNEQFF. The CDR3 nucleotides are TGTGCCAGCAGCTTAGATCGACTAGACAATGAGCAGTTCTTC. The chain carries TRBV7-8 and TRBJ2-1; D possibly corresponds to TRBD2 (6 bases). The CDR3 has 14 amino acids. Trimming left V 1 base short and J 5 bases short, with 9 bases between. Germline CDR1 SGHVS, CDR2 FQNEAQ. The variable domain in full, completed from reference TRBV7-8 and TRBJ2-1, reads GAGVSQSPRYKVAKRGQDVALRCDPISGHVSLFWYQQALGQGPEFLTYFQNEAQLDKSGLPSDRFFAERPEGSVSTLKIQRTQQEDSAVYLCASSLDRLDNEQFFGPGTRLTVL.

The CDR3 loop reads CASSQATGNYGYTF. CDR3 nucleotide sequence: TGCGCCAGCAGCCAAGCGACAGGGAACTATGGCTACACCTTC. V usage is TRBV4-1 and J usage is TRBJ1-2; 7 nucleotides line up with TRBD1. The germline gives CDR1 MGHRA, CDR2 YSYEKL. This CDR3 region has 14 residues. Trimming took 1 base from V and 2 from J; bases not matched to a gene: 1.